This is a list of T cell receptor beta chains from one sample in a study of blood T cell repertoires in COVID-19. Produced via immunoSEQ multiplex PCR; TCRdb's table is partial and in-frame only. This table holds some 300,000 clones, approximately 89% found once. Sequences were obtained from PBMCs or T cells enriched from blood (not recorded which). Receptor source: a woman aged 30 to 39 who had recovered from COVID-19. The CDR3 runs from the conserved cysteine through the conserved F or W. The D gene is left open where the match is weak. Size is stated for part of the rows, as once, few or many counts, or as a class when the clone is expanded.

v_call: TRBV7-2; clone_size: NA; j_call: TRBJ2-3; cdr3_length: 16; d_call: NA; cdr3_nt: TGTGCCAGCAGCTTAGTACAGGCAGCCAGCACAGATACGCAGTATTTT; cdr3_aa: CASSLVQAASTDTQYF
v_call: TRBV28; clone_size: once; j_call: TRBJ2-7; cdr3_length: 15; d_call: TRBD1; cdr3_nt: TGTGCCAGCAACACGGGACAGGGGTACTCCTACGAGCAGTACTTC; cdr3_aa: CASNTGQGYSYEQYF
v_call: TRBV12-5; clone_size: NA; j_call: TRBJ2-5; cdr3_length: 17; d_call: NA; cdr3_nt: TGTGCTAGTGGTTTGCCCGAAATAGCGGTCTCCCAAGAGACCCAGTACTTC; cdr3_aa: CASGLPEIAVSQETQYF
v_call: TRBV27; clone_size: NA; j_call: TRBJ1-2; cdr3_length: 13; d_call: NA; cdr3_nt: TGTGCCAGCAGTTTAGGGGGAGGCTATGGCTACACCTTC; cdr3_aa: CASSLGGGYGYTF
v_call: TRBV12-5; clone_size: NA; j_call: TRBJ2-1; cdr3_length: 15; d_call: NA; cdr3_nt: TGTGCTAGTGGTTTGGTAACGGCTAGCGTAGGTGAGCAGTTCTTC; cdr3_aa: CASGLVTASVGEQFF
v_call: TRBV5-1; clone_size: NA; j_call: TRBJ2-5; cdr3_length: 13; d_call: NA; cdr3_nt: TGCGCCAGCAGCTTCAACGGGGAAGAGACCCAGTACTTC; cdr3_aa: CASSFNGEETQYF
v_call: TRBV29-1; clone_size: NA; j_call: TRBJ1-2; cdr3_length: 12; d_call: NA; cdr3_nt: TGCAGCGTTGTTGGGAGAGACTATGGCTACACCTTC; cdr3_aa: CSVVGRDYGYTF
v_call: TRBV7-6; clone_size: NA; j_call: TRBJ1-1; cdr3_length: 13; d_call: TRBD1; cdr3_nt: TGTGCCAGCAGCTCCAGGACAGGGGGCTTCGCTTTCTTT; cdr3_aa: CASSSRTGGFAFF
v_call: TRBV7-9; clone_size: NA; j_call: TRBJ2-1; cdr3_length: 16; d_call: TRBD2; cdr3_nt: TGTGCCAGCAGCTTAGGGGTAGCGGGAGGGGAGAATGAGCAGTTCTTC; cdr3_aa: CASSLGVAGGENEQFF
v_call: TRBV6-5; clone_size: NA; j_call: TRBJ2-7; cdr3_length: 14; d_call: TRBD2; cdr3_nt: TGTGCCAGCAGACCCAGGACTAGCGGGAACGAGCAGTACTTC; cdr3_aa: CASRPRTSGNEQYF
v_call: TRBV6-5; clone_size: NA; j_call: TRBJ2-1; cdr3_length: 14; d_call: TRBD2; cdr3_nt: TGTGCCAGCAGTTCTCTAGCGGGAAGCAATGAGCAGTTCTTC; cdr3_aa: CASSSLAGSNEQFF
v_call: TRBV2; clone_size: many; j_call: TRBJ2-1; cdr3_length: 15; d_call: NA; cdr3_nt: TGTGCCAGCAGCAGGTCCCAACCCTCCTACAATGAGCAGTTCTTC; cdr3_aa: CASSRSQPSYNEQFF
v_call: TRBV27; clone_size: few; j_call: TRBJ1-1; cdr3_length: 15; d_call: NA; cdr3_nt: TGTGCCAGCAGTTTCGGGCGTGACAGAAACACTGAAGCTTTCTTT; cdr3_aa: CASSFGRDRNTEAFF
v_call: TRBV30; clone_size: NA; j_call: TRBJ1-1; cdr3_length: 15; d_call: NA; cdr3_nt: TGTGCCTGGAGTCCCCGGGGAGGGGCGAACACTGAAGCTTTCTTT; cdr3_aa: CAWSPRGGANTEAFF
v_call: TRBV5-1; clone_size: NA; j_call: TRBJ2-5; cdr3_length: 18; d_call: TRBD2; cdr3_nt: TGCGCCAGCAGCCGGACAGCTCAGACTAGCGGGAGTCAAGAGACCCAGTACTTC; cdr3_aa: CASSRTAQTSGSQETQYF
v_call: TRBV19; clone_size: NA; j_call: TRBJ2-7; cdr3_length: 13; d_call: NA; cdr3_nt: TGTGCCAGTAGTACCACTAGTGACACCGAGCAGTACTTC; cdr3_aa: CASSTTSDTEQYF
v_call: TRBV5-4; clone_size: NA; j_call: TRBJ1-2; cdr3_length: 15; d_call: TRBD1; cdr3_nt: TGTGCCAGCAGCCCGGATGACAGGGGGCGAAGTGGCTACACCTTC; cdr3_aa: CASSPDDRGRSGYTF
v_call: TRBV7-9; clone_size: NA; j_call: TRBJ2-7; cdr3_length: 12; d_call: NA; cdr3_nt: TGTGCCAGCAGCTTCGACAGCTACGAGCAGTACTTC; cdr3_aa: CASSFDSYEQYF
v_call: TRBV27; clone_size: NA; j_call: TRBJ2-5; cdr3_length: 14; d_call: NA; cdr3_nt: TGTGCCAGCAGCCCTACAGGGACACAAGAGACCCAGTACTTC; cdr3_aa: CASSPTGTQETQYF
v_call: TRBV28; clone_size: NA; j_call: TRBJ1-6; cdr3_length: 15; d_call: TRBD1; cdr3_nt: TGTGCCAGCAGTTTAAGAGGGACAGGGGTTTCACCCCTCCACTTT; cdr3_aa: CASSLRGTGVSPLHF
v_call: TRBV29-1; clone_size: NA; j_call: TRBJ1-4; cdr3_length: 12; d_call: TRBD1; cdr3_nt: TGCAGCGCGGACAGGGGAAATGAAAAACTGTTTTTT; cdr3_aa: CSADRGNEKLFF
v_call: TRBV5-1; clone_size: NA; j_call: TRBJ2-2; cdr3_length: 17; d_call: NA; cdr3_nt: TGCGCCAGCAGCCAAAGGACTACCTACGCGAACACCGGGGAGCTGTTTTTT; cdr3_aa: CASSQRTTYANTGELFF
v_call: TRBV21-1; clone_size: NA; j_call: TRBJ1-2; cdr3_length: 13; d_call: NA; cdr3_nt: TGTGCCAGCAGCAAAGGCCTAATCTATGGCTACACCTTC; cdr3_aa: CASSKGLIYGYTF
v_call: TRBV29-1; clone_size: once; j_call: TRBJ2-7; cdr3_length: 13; d_call: TRBD1; cdr3_nt: TGCAGCGTTGTAGGGACAGGGAGGTACGAGCAGTACTTC; cdr3_aa: CSVVGTGRYEQYF
v_call: TRBV4-1; clone_size: NA; j_call: TRBJ1-1; cdr3_length: 14; d_call: NA; cdr3_nt: TGCGCCAGCAGCCTTGCAGGGAGGATACTAGAAGCTTTCTTT; cdr3_aa: CASSLAGRILEAFF
v_call: TRBV7-9; clone_size: NA; j_call: TRBJ1-2; cdr3_length: 12; d_call: NA; cdr3_nt: TGTGCCAGCAGCCGGGGTGGACGGGGCTACACCTTC; cdr3_aa: CASSRGGRGYTF
v_call: TRBV19; clone_size: NA; j_call: TRBJ2-1; cdr3_length: 20; d_call: TRBD2; cdr3_nt: TGTGCCAGTAGTATAGGTGTGGGGCTAGCGGGAGGGCCGACTGGCAATGAGCAGTTCTTC; cdr3_aa: CASSIGVGLAGGPTGNEQFF
v_call: TRBV5-6; clone_size: NA; j_call: TRBJ2-1; cdr3_length: 15; d_call: TRBD2; cdr3_nt: TGTGCCAGCAGCCCGACGGGGAGGGGCTACAATGAGCAGTTCTTC; cdr3_aa: CASSPTGRGYNEQFF
v_call: TRBV18; clone_size: NA; j_call: TRBJ2-7; cdr3_length: 15; d_call: NA; cdr3_nt: TGTGCCAGCTCCCGGTCCCGGACAGAGGCCTACGAGCAGTACTTC; cdr3_aa: CASSRSRTEAYEQYF
v_call: TRBV29-1; clone_size: NA; j_call: TRBJ2-1; cdr3_length: 15; d_call: TRBD2; cdr3_nt: TGCAGCGTTGAAGCTTGGCTAGCGGGGAACAATGAGCAGTTCTTC; cdr3_aa: CSVEAWLAGNNEQFF
v_call: TRBV29-1; clone_size: NA; j_call: TRBJ1-1; cdr3_length: 10; d_call: NA; cdr3_nt: TGCAGCGTTGTTTTGCGGGAAGCTTTCTTT; cdr3_aa: CSVVLREAFF
v_call: TRBV4-1; clone_size: NA; j_call: TRBJ1-2; cdr3_length: 15; d_call: NA; cdr3_nt: TGCGCCAGCAGCCACATCGGAAGGCGGGGGGGAGGCTACACCTTC; cdr3_aa: CASSHIGRRGGGYTF
v_call: TRBV9; clone_size: once; j_call: TRBJ2-7; cdr3_length: 14; d_call: TRBD1; cdr3_nt: TGTGCCAGCAGCATCGGACAGGGGGCCTACGAGCAGTACTTC; cdr3_aa: CASSIGQGAYEQYF
v_call: TRBV9; clone_size: many; j_call: TRBJ1-2; cdr3_length: 15; d_call: TRBD1; cdr3_nt: TGTGCCAGCAGCGAGGGGACAGAACTTTACTATGGCTACACCTTC; cdr3_aa: CASSEGTELYYGYTF
v_call: TRBV18; clone_size: NA; j_call: TRBJ1-2; cdr3_length: 17; d_call: TRBD1; cdr3_nt: TGTGCCAGCTCACCACAATCCGGGACAGGGGGCTCCTATGGCTACACCTTC; cdr3_aa: CASSPQSGTGGSYGYTF
v_call: TRBV7-3; clone_size: NA; j_call: TRBJ2-1; cdr3_length: 18; d_call: TRBD2; cdr3_nt: TGTGCCAGCAGCCCCGCTAATCCGGGACTAGCGGGAATGAATGAGCAGTTCTTC; cdr3_aa: CASSPANPGLAGMNEQFF
v_call: TRBV27; clone_size: NA; j_call: TRBJ1-1; cdr3_length: 14; d_call: NA; cdr3_nt: TGTGCCAGCAGTTTAACGCGGGAGGCGATTGAAGCTTTCTTT; cdr3_aa: CASSLTREAIEAFF
v_call: TRBV28; clone_size: NA; j_call: TRBJ2-2; cdr3_length: 16; d_call: TRBD1; cdr3_nt: TGTGCCAGTCCGCCCTCAGGGGGCGCAGGGACCGGGGAGCTGTTTTTT; cdr3_aa: CASPPSGGAGTGELFF
v_call: TRBV5-1; clone_size: NA; j_call: TRBJ1-4; cdr3_length: 15; d_call: NA; cdr3_nt: TGCGCCAGCAGCTTAACCGGTCCGGGTAATGAAAAACTGTTTTTT; cdr3_aa: CASSLTGPGNEKLFF
v_call: TRBV28; clone_size: NA; j_call: TRBJ1-1; cdr3_length: 14; d_call: TRBD1; cdr3_nt: TGTGCCAGCAGCATTACAGGGGGCAGGACTGAAGCTTTCTTT; cdr3_aa: CASSITGGRTEAFF
v_call: TRBV4-1; clone_size: NA; j_call: TRBJ2-1; cdr3_length: 15; d_call: TRBD1; cdr3_nt: TGCGCCAGCAGTAAGCCTACAGGGGCGTACAATGAGCAGTTCTTC; cdr3_aa: CASSKPTGAYNEQFF